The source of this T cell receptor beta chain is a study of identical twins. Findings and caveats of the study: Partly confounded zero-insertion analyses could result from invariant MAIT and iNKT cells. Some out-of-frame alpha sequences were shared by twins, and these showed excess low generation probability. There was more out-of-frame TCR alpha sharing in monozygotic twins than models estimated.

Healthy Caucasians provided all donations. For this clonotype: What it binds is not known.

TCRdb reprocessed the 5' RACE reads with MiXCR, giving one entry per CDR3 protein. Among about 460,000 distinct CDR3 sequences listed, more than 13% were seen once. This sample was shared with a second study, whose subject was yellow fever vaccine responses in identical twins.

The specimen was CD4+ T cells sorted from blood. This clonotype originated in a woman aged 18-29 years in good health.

In nucleotides, the CDR3 is TGCGCCAGCAGCCGCCTACTAGCGGGGGGACACAATGAGCAGTTCTTC. Its translation is CASSRLLAGGHNEQFF. V is TRBV4-1 and J is TRBJ2-1; 12 bases are a match to TRBD2. The CDR3 covers 16 residues. In germline, CDR1 is MGHRA, CDR2 YSYEKL. Unmatched junction bases numbered 6, after V lost 4 bases and J lost 5 bases.